Sequencing of this T cell receptor (beta chain) was carried out in a study of T cell responses to AZD1222 COVID-19 vaccine. The CDR3 sequence is 12 residues long. V lost 8 bases and J 2 bases, leaving 6 bases between the germline ends. Here immunoSEQ multiplex PCR was the method, and the copy in TCRdb shows in-frame clones only, minus some. Among some 130,000 clones, around 90% were seen once, and the ten largest hold roughly 2%. V gene TRBV12-3 or TRBV12-4 combines with J gene TRBJ1-4; tentatively, D is TRBD1 (6 bases). This specimen consisted of peripheral blood, obtained on day 0 of AZD1222 vaccination. The origin of this receptor is an adult in good health. DNA for the CDR3: TGTGCCAGCCAGGGGACTAATGAAAAACTGTTTTTT. This encodes CASQGTNEKLFF.